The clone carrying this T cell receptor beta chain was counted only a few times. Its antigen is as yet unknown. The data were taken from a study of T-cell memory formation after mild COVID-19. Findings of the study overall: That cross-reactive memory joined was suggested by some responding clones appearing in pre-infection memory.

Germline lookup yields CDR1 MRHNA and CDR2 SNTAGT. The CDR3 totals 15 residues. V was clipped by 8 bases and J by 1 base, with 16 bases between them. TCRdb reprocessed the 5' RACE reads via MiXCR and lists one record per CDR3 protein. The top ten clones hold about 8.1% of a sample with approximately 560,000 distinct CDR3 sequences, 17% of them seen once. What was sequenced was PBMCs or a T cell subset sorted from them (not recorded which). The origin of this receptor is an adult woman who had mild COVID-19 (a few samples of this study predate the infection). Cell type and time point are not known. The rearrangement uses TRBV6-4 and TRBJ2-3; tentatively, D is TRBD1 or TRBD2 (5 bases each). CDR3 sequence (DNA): TGTGCCAGCTCCAGGGACCTGTCGGGCACAGATACGCAGTATTTT. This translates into CASSRDLSGTDTQYF.